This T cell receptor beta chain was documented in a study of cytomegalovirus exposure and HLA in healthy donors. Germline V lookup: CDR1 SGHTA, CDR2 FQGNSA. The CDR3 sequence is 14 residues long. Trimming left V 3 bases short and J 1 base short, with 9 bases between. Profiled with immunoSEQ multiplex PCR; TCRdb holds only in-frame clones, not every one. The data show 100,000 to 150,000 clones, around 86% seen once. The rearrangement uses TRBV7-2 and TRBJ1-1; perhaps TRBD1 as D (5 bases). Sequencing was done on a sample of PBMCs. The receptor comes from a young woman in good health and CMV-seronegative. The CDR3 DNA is TGTGCCAGCAGCTTCGGCAGGGCGAACACTGAAGCTTTCTTT. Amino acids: CASSFGRANTEAFF.